Following are 24 T cell receptor beta chains from one sample sequenced in a study of T-cell reconstitution after alpha-beta-depleted transplantation in children. Unique molecular identifiers were built into the TCRbeta library. TCRdb re-called the PCR reads with MiXCR, one entry per CDR3 protein. The sample records some 440,000 distinct CDR3 sequences, around 15% being singletons. This sample comprised PBMCs, mostly from graft donor cells, obtained 360 days after TCRalphabeta/CD19-depleted stem cell transplant. The source is a boy under three years old who had a stem cell transplant for Wiskott-Aldrich syndrome, so the T cells may come from the graft donor.

This clonotype was picked up a small number of times. The rearrangement links TRBV12-3 or TRBV12-4 to TRBJ2-1; 9 bases match TRBD2. This CDR3 is built from 15 residues. The ends lost 5 bases at V and 6 bases at J; junction bases unmatched: 8. The CDR3 is CASSLSGRGVNEQFF. CDR3 bases: TGTGCCAGCAGTCTTAGCGGGAGAGGGGTCAATGAGCAGTTCTTC.

In its sample, this clonotype was seen a few times. At one of its ends the junction is not consistent with the germline gene, which may arise from a read error. The chain joins TRBV15 to TRBJ2-5; 11 positions match TRBD2. The CDR3 is 15 residues long. In germline, CDR1 is LNHNV, CDR2 YYDKDF (reference sequence). The CDR3 region has the DNA TGTGCCACCAGAAGAGAACTAGCGGGAGAAGAGACCCAGTACTTC. Translation gives CATRRELAGEETQYF. The full variable domain, rest sourced from reference TRBV15 and TRBJ2-5, is DAMVIQNPRYQVTQFGKPVTLSCSQTLNHNVMYWYQQKSSQAPKLLFHYYDKDFNNEADTPDNFQSRRPNTSFCFLDIRSPGLGDTAMYLCATRRELAGEETQYFGPGTRLLVL.

This clonotype appeared a few times. The rearrangement joins TRBV5-1 to TRBJ1-1, with 7 bases that match TRBD1. There are 13 residues in the CDR3. Per the germline V gene, CDR1 is SGHRS and CDR2 is YFSETQ. J gave up 3 bases and V 4 bases, and 3 bases lay outside the gene matches. For the CDR3, the DNA is TGCGCCAGCAGCACTACAGGGGACACTGAAGCTTTCTTT. Amino acid sequence: CASSTTGDTEAFF.

The chain combines TRBV7-2 with TRBJ2-3, with TRBD2 as a possible D gene (5 bases). Trimming removed 5 bases from V and 0 bases from J, with 12 bases in between. CDR1 and CDR2 from the germline V gene are SGHTA and FQGNSA. The CDR3 totals 15 residues. CDR3 amino acids: CASSIRTGSTDTQYF. In nucleotides, the CDR3 is TGTGCCAGCAGCATAAGGACTGGGAGCACAGATACGCAGTATTTT.

This clonotype was observed a handful of times. Here the CDR3 reads CASSLWGQGTRSSYEQYF. The CDR3, as DNA: TGTGCCAGCAGCTTATGGGGACAGGGGACCCGAAGCTCCTACGAGCAGTACTTC. The rearrangement links TRBV11-1 to TRBJ2-7; TRBD1 matches at 10 bases. The J segment lost 0 bases and the V segment lost 2 bases, leaving 10 bases of the junction unmatched. Germline V gene sequence: CDR1 SGHAT, CDR2 FQDESV (reference sequence). The CDR3 covers 18 residues. The full variable domain, completed using reference TRBV11-1 and TRBJ2-7, is EAEVAQSPRYKITEKSQAVAFWCDPISGHATLYWYRQILGQGPELLVQFQDESVVDDSQLPKDRFSAERLKGVDSTLKIQPAELGDSAMYLCASSLWGQGTRSSYEQYFGPGTRLTVT.

The CDR3 here is CASSFRGFLSGANVLTF. In nucleotides, the CDR3 is TGTGCCAGCAGCTTCAGGGGGTTCCTCTCTGGGGCCAACGTCCTGACTTTC. V usage is TRBV11-2 and J usage is TRBJ2-6, with 7 nucleotides matching TRBD1. J was trimmed by 0 bases and V by 3 bases; bases with no gene match: 5. CDR3 length: 17 residues. Germline values: CDR1 SGHAT, CDR2 FQNNGV.

This chain links TRBV6-1 with TRBJ2-7; D is possibly TRBD1 (6 bases). The CDR3 sequence is 13 residues long. CDR1 and CDR2 from the germline V gene are MNHNS and SASEGT. Trimming removed 7 bases at V and 3 bases at J, with 13 bases between. As DNA, the CDR3 is TGTGCCAGCAAGGGCAGGGGACGCTACGAGCAGTACTTC. Translating gives CASKGRGRYEQYF.

This clonotype was seen at least ten times. The chain joins TRBV5-1 to TRBJ2-1, with TRBD2 matching 12 bases. CDR3 length: 15 residues. Germline lookup yields CDR1 SGHRS and CDR2 YFSETQ. The V gene end was trimmed by 4 bases and the J gene end by 6 bases; junction bases not matched to a gene: 5. The CDR3 DNA reads TGCGCCAGCAGCGCGGGACTAGCGGGTCGCAATGAGCAGTTCTTC. It translates to CASSAGLAGRNEQFF.

The chain joins TRBV29-1 to TRBJ2-2; D is perhaps TRBD1 (6 bases). This CDR3 is 16 amino acids long. V was cut by 4 bases and J by 4 bases, with 19 bases left in between. Germline V gene data show CDR1 as SQVTM and CDR2 as ANQGSEA. The CDR3 DNA reads as TGCAGCGTTGGTTCCGGGACATCAAAAATCACCGGGGAGCTGTTTTTT. It specifies CSVGSGTSKITGELFF.

This clonotype occurred a few times. This chain connects TRBV25-1 to TRBJ2-5, with D uncertain. Germline V gene sequence: CDR1 MGHDK, CDR2 SYGVNS. CDR3 length: 14 amino acids. Trimming stripped 3 bases from V and 5 bases from J, with 13 bases between. DNA of the CDR3: TGTGCCAGCAGTGACCCCGCCGGAAGGGAGACCCAGTACTTC. It yields the protein CASSDPAGRETQYF.

This chain uses TRBV27 with TRBJ2-3; 8 bases map to TRBD2. V lost 1 base to trimming and J lost 5 bases; unmatched junction nucleotides: 5. The CDR3 spans 15 residues. Germline V gene lookup returns CDR1 MNHEY and CDR2 SMNVEV (reference sequence). The CDR3 spells CASSLLAGFVDTQYF. As DNA, the CDR3 is TGTGCCAGCAGTTTATTAGCGGGGTTTGTAGATACGCAGTATTTT.

The chain is built from TRBV5-1 and TRBJ2-5, with TRBD1 matching over 9 bases. Trimming at V came to 0 bases and at J to 4 bases, leaving 4 bases not matched to a gene. This CDR3 is 15 amino acids long. Germline V gene data show CDR1 as SGHRS and CDR2 as YFSETQ. CDR3 amino acids: CASSLGGQGIETQYF. The CDR3 region has the DNA TGCGCCAGCAGCTTGGGAGGACAGGGGATAGAGACCCAGTACTTC.

The CDR3 DNA sequence: TGTGCCAGCAGATGGGACTCATACAATGAGCAGTTCTTC. It specifies CASRWDSYNEQFF. The V and J genes are TRBV6-1 and TRBJ2-1, with a possible D match to TRBD2 (6 bases). The germline V gene has CDR1 MNHNS and CDR2 SASEGT. This CDR3 region has 13 residues. V was trimmed by 6 bases and J by 4 bases, leaving 10 bases between them.

The chain links TRBV21-1 to TRBJ2-7; the D call of TRBD1 is as the table states it, not checked on the DNA. TRBV21-1 is flagged as a pseudogene. This CDR3 is built from 13 residues. This chain's CDR3 is CASSRSRSYEQYF. The CDR3 nucleotides are TGTGCCAGCAGCCGGTCCCGCTCCTACGAGCAGTACTTC.

Notes on this clonotype: A much larger clone is a single base away; this may be a read error. This chain links TRBV10-3 with TRBJ2-5; 7 bases fit TRBD2. V shed 6 bases, J shed 1 base, and the junction held 2 bases outside the gene matches. The CDR3 covers 13 residues. Germline CDR1 is ENHRY and CDR2 is SYGVKD. CDR3 in amino acids: CAISLAGQETQYF. The CDR3 DNA sequence: TGTGCCATCAGCTTAGCGGGCCAAGAGACCCAGTACTTC.

J is TRBJ1-1 and V is TRBV7-2; no definite D call. V dropped 3 bases and J dropped 1 base, with 12 bases sitting between them. The germline V gene encodes CDR1 SGHTA and CDR2 FQGNSA. The CDR3 has 15 amino acids. DNA for the CDR3: TGTGCCAGCAGCTTTCTTACGGGGTGGAACACTGAAGCTTTCTTT. Its translation: CASSFLTGWNTEAFF.

The table lists this clonotype with a few counts. This chain connects TRBV11-2 to TRBJ2-3; D gene uncertain. Germline values: CDR1 SGHAT, CDR2 FQNNGV. The length of the CDR3 is 15 residues. Trimming pared 2 bases from V and 2 bases from J, leaving 11 bases between. DNA of the CDR3: TGTGCCAGCAGCTTATTACAGACTTCCACAGATACGCAGTATTTT. Translated, it gives CASSLLQTSTDTQYF.

This chain connects TRBV11-1 to TRBJ1-1; possible D gene TRBD1, 6 bases. V dropped 4 bases and J dropped 3 bases, with 15 bases sitting between them. Germline V CDR1 and CDR2: SGHAT, FQDESV (reference sequence). This CDR3 has 15 amino acids. The CDR3 DNA is TGTGCCAGCAGCTCGATTAGGAGGGGGGACACTGAAGCTTTCTTT. Protein: CASSSIRRGDTEAFF.

Only a few counts were recorded for this clonotype. The V gene is TRBV27, the J gene TRBJ2-7; 7 bases are shared with TRBD2. The CDR3 loop spans 15 amino acids. Germline values: CDR1 MNHEY, CDR2 SMNVEV (reference sequence). J gave up 0 bases and V 5 bases, and 7 bases lay outside the gene matches. In DNA form, the CDR3 reads TGTGCCAGCAGTATAGCGGGTCGGAGCTCCTACGAGCAGTACTTC. It translates to CASSIAGRSSYEQYF.

The rearrangement joins TRBV6-1 to TRBJ1-2; tentative D call: TRBD1 (6 bases). The CDR3 has 13 residues. Trimming left V 7 bases short and J 3 bases short, with 12 bases between. Germline CDR1 MNHNS, CDR2 SASEGT. CDR3 nucleotide sequence: TGTGCCAGCATCCCACAGGGTTACTATGGCTACACCTTC. Residues: CASIPQGYYGYTF.

The table lists this clonotype with a few counts. CDR3 DNA: TGCAGTGCTCTGGGACAGCTCGGGGAGCTGTTTTTT. Protein: CSALGQLGELFF. The chain is built from TRBV20-1 and TRBJ2-2; TRBD1 agrees at 7 bases. J was trimmed by 7 bases and V by 5 bases; bases with no gene match: 4. Germline CDR1 is DFQATT and CDR2 is SNEGSKA (reference sequence). This CDR3 is built from 12 residues.

The V call is TRBV10-3, the J call TRBJ2-7; D tentatively reads TRBD1 or TRBD2 (6 bases each). The CDR3 contains 13 residues. The V gene's germline CDR1 is ENHRY and CDR2 SYGVKD. The V and J ends lost 7 bases and 1 base respectively, with 11 bases between them. CDR3 region: CAINTGASYEQYF. CDR3 coding DNA: TGTGCCATCAATACGGGGGCTTCCTACGAGCAGTACTTC.

The genes are TRBV7-9 and TRBJ2-7; D may be TRBD1 (6 bases). In germline, CDR1 is SEHNR, CDR2 FQNEAQ (reference sequence). The CDR3 spans 13 residues. Between the trimmed V and J ends, which lost 4 bases and 3 bases, there was a span of 10 bases. The CDR3 loop reads CASSSSTGYEQYF. The CDR3 bases are TGTGCCAGCAGCTCGTCGACAGGCTACGAGCAGTACTTC. The full variable domain, with the rest looked up from reference TRBV7-9 and TRBJ2-7, is DTGVSQNPRHKITKRGQNVTFRCDPISEHNRLYWYRQTLGQGPEFLTYFQNEAQLEKSRLLSDRFSAERPKGSFSTLEIQRTEQGDSAMYLCASSSSTGYEQYFGPGTRLTVT.

V and J are TRBV5-1 and TRBJ1-1; TRBD1 matches at 8 bases. CDR1 is SGHRS, CDR2 YFSETQ, per germline. The CDR3 length is 15 residues. Trimming removed 0 bases from V and 1 base from J; junction bases left unmatched: 2. The CDR3 sequence: CASSLVGQGNTEAFF. Here the CDR3 DNA reads TGCGCCAGCAGCTTGGTAGGACAGGGGAACACTGAAGCTTTCTTT.